This TCR beta chain derives from a study of cytomegalovirus exposure and HLA in healthy donors. This PCR relied on a set of 60 Vbeta primers and 13 Jbeta primers. The table came from immunoSEQ multiplex PCR; TCRdb's copy has only in-frame clones and leaves some out. The sample has approximately 92,000 clones; around 81% are singletons. This CDR3 is built from 19 residues. CDR1 and CDR2 from the germline V gene are KGHSH and LQKENI. V was clipped by 1 base and J by 0 bases; unmatched bases: 8. The receptor was derived from a woman between 65 and 79 years old in good health and CMV-seropositive. Sequenced sample: PBMCs. V usage is TRBV18 and J usage is TRBJ2-1; 11 nucleotides align to TRBD2. The CDR3 region has the DNA TGTGCCAGCTCACCACTAGCGGGAGGGCCGAGGAGCTCCTACAATGAGCAGTTCTTC. Its translation: CASSPLAGGPRSSYNEQFF. Combining the CDR3 with reference TRBV18 and TRBJ2-1 gives the whole variable domain NAGVMQNPRHLVRRRGQEARLRCSPMKGHSHVYWYRQLPEEGLKFMVYLQKENIIDESGMPKERFSAEFPKEGPSILRIQQVVRGDSAAYFCASSPLAGGPRSSYNEQFFGPGTRLTVL.